What follows are 30 T cell receptor beta chains derived from one specimen sequenced in a study of PD-1 blockade in mismatch repair-deficient tumors. This table comes from immunoSEQ multiplex PCR, and its TCRdb copy is limited to in-frame clones, with some not included. The sample carries about 68,000 clones, around 73% recorded once. Sequences were derived from peripheral blood, sampled 2 weeks after starting pembrolizumab. These receptors came from an adult with mismatch repair-deficient cancer.

V gene TRBV5-1 combines with J gene TRBJ1-5; D perhaps matches TRBD1 (5 bases). Germline CDR1 reads SGHRS; CDR2 reads YFSETQ. Trimming removed 0 bases at V and 6 bases at J, with 10 bases between. The CDR3 has 14 residues. The CDR3 here is CASSLGQGSQPQHF. CDR3 sequence (DNA): TGCGCCAGCAGCTTGGGGCAGGGTAGTCAGCCCCAGCATTTT.

The chain combines TRBV7-8 with TRBJ2-7, with 7 bases identical to TRBD1. The CDR3 sequence is 14 residues long. Germline lookup yields CDR1 SGHVS and CDR2 FQNEAQ. The J segment lost 0 bases and the V segment lost 5 bases, leaving 4 bases of the junction unmatched. This CDR3 is CASSPDRVSYEQYF. CDR3 in DNA: TGTGCCAGCAGCCCTGACAGGGTCTCCTACGAGCAGTACTTC.

This chain connects TRBV7-6 to TRBJ1-1; no firm D call. This CDR3 has 13 residues. Per the germline V gene, CDR1 is SGHVS and CDR2 is FNYEAQ. The V end lost 4 bases, the J end lost 5 bases, and 11 bases lay between the germline ends. The CDR3 region is CASSSGVGTEAFF. In nucleotides, the CDR3 is TGTGCCAGCAGCTCGGGAGTTGGGACTGAAGCTTTCTTT.

This clone appeared a few times. The chain couples TRBV19 to TRBJ2-1; 8 bases map to TRBD2. The ends lost 4 bases at V and 8 bases at J; junction bases unmatched: 13. Per the germline V gene, CDR1 is LNHDA and CDR2 is SQIVND (reference sequence). The length of the CDR3 is 16 residues. CDR3 amino acids: CASSKYGREVGDEQFF. In DNA, the CDR3 is TGTGCCAGTAGTAAGTACGGGAGGGAGGTTGGCGATGAGCAGTTCTTC.

The chain uses TRBV6-1 and TRBJ2-5; no firm D call. This CDR3 region has 14 residues. CDR1 MNHNS and CDR2 SASEGT come from the germline V gene. V was cut by 0 bases and J by 2 bases, with 7 bases left in between. DNA of the CDR3: TGTGCCAGCAGTGAAGCGGGCGCACAAGAGACCCAGTACTTC. Its translation is CASSEAGAQETQYF.

The rearrangement links TRBV11-3 to TRBJ1-4, with a weak D call TRBD1 (5 bases). Germline loops: CDR1 SGHNT, CDR2 YENEEA. The CDR3 contains 16 residues. V lost 5 bases and J lost 5, with 18 bases in between. The CDR3 sequence: CASSPSLAGANEKLFF. CDR3 DNA: TGTGCCAGCAGCCCTTCTTTAGCCGGGGCGAATGAAAAACTGTTTTTT. The full variable domain, with the rest looked up from reference TRBV11-3 and TRBJ1-4, is EAGVVQSPRYKIIEKKQPVAFWCNPISGHNTLYWYLQNLGQGPELLIRYENEEAVDDSQLPKDRFSAERLKGVDSTLKIQPAELGDSAVYLCASSPSLAGANEKLFFGSGTQLSVL.

About this clone: The junction does not match germline at one end; this may be a read error. The rearrangement links TRBV7-7 to TRBJ2-3; D unresolved. The CDR3 is made up of 13 amino acids. The germline V gene encodes CDR1 SSHAT and CDR2 FNYEAQ (reference sequence). The CDR3 spells CASSFESEDTQYF. In nucleotides, the CDR3 is TGTGCTAGCAGCTTCGAAAGCGAAGATACGCAGTATTTT.

The chain joins TRBV2 to TRBJ2-1, with TRBD2 matching over 13 bases. Trimming cost V 6 bases and J 4 bases; bases outside gene matches: 3. The germline gives CDR1 SNHLY, CDR2 FYNNEI. There are 15 residues in the CDR3. CDR3 in DNA: TGTGCCAGCAGACTAGCGGGAGGGGGTTACAATGAGCAGTTCTTC. Translating gives CASRLAGGGYNEQFF.

The rearrangement uses TRBV9 and TRBJ2-5, with TRBD1 matching over 9 bases. CDR3 size: 16 residues. V lost 3 bases, J lost 0 bases, and 6 bases stayed unmatched. Germline V gene lookup returns CDR1 SGDLS and CDR2 YYNGEE. CDR3 DNA: TGTGCCAGCAGCGCCCGACAGGGGGGCTACCAAGAGACCCAGTACTTC. It translates to CASSARQGGYQETQYF. Looking up the rest from reference TRBV9 and TRBJ2-5 gives the full variable domain: DSGVTQTPKHLITATGQRVTLRCSPRSGDLSVYWYQQSLDQGLQFLIQYYNGEERAKGNILERFSAQQFPDLHSELNLSSLELGDSALYFCASSARQGGYQETQYFGPGTRLLVL.

This clone was recorded only once. This chain joins TRBV21-1 and TRBJ1-1; the D segment call TRBD1 is taken from the table without a DNA check. TRBV21-1 is reported as a pseudogene. The CDR3 covers 18 residues. CDR3 sequence: CASSKENRGRQKNTEAFF. As DNA, the CDR3 is TGTGCCAGCAGCAAAGAAAACAGGGGGCGGCAAAAGAACACTGAAGCTTTCTTT.

This clone came up a few times. The V gene is TRBV9, the J gene TRBJ2-7; 8 positions agree with TRBD2. The CDR3 is 14 amino acids. Trimming at V came to 2 bases and at J to 7 bases, leaving 8 bases not matched to a gene. Per germline, CDR1 SGDLS and CDR2 YYNGEE. The CDR3 region is CASSVISGMGEQYF. The CDR3 bases are TGTGCCAGCAGCGTTATTAGCGGGATGGGTGAGCAGTACTTC.

The chain links TRBV27 to TRBJ2-7; 7 positions match TRBD2. V trimming: 2 bases; J trimming: 2 bases; junction bases outside the gene matches: 6. CDR1 is MNHEY and CDR2 is SMNVEV in the germline V gene (reference sequence). This CDR3 has 15 amino acids. The CDR3 nucleotides read TGTGCCAGCAGTTTAGTCGGGGGAGGGCCCTACGAGCAGTACTTC. Protein product: CASSLVGGGPYEQYF.

The chain employs TRBV5-1 and TRBJ1-2; D ambiguous. V shed 8 bases and J shed 2 bases, with 10 bases lying between them. Looked up from germline, CDR1 is SGHRS and CDR2 is YFSETQ. CDR3 size: 12 residues. CDR3 protein: CASRLQNYGYTF. The CDR3 nucleotides are TGCGCCAGTCGACTTCAAAACTATGGCTACACCTTC.

The V call is TRBV11-2, the J call TRBJ2-7; the D is unclear. V lost 1 base to trimming and J lost 2 bases, with 9 bases between them. The CDR3 loop spans 14 amino acids. Germline loops: CDR1 SGHAT, CDR2 FQNNGV. Here the CDR3 DNA reads TGTGCCAGCAGCTTAGGCGGTGCGGCCTACGAGCAGTACTTC. Translating it yields CASSLGGAAYEQYF.

The V and J genes are TRBV13 and TRBJ1-3, with a weak D call TRBD1 (6 bases). CDR1 is PRHDT, CDR2 FYEKMQ, per germline (reference sequence). The V end lost 2 bases, the J end lost 4 bases, and 9 bases lay between the germline ends. The CDR3 sequence is 14 residues long. The CDR3, as DNA: TGTGCCAGCAGCTTATCAGGGGCGGGAAACACCATATATTTT. Translation: CASSLSGAGNTIYF.

This rearrangement joins TRBV30 to TRBJ2-5, with D unclear. The V gene's germline CDR1 is GTSNPN and CDR2 SVGIG (reference sequence). CDR3 length: 13 residues. V lost 2 bases and J lost 5, with 12 bases in between. CDR3 DNA sequence: TGTGCCTGGAGTATGAGTAGCAGGGAGACCCAGTACTTC. Its protein product is CAWSMSSRETQYF.

This rearrangement joins TRBV30 to TRBJ2-3; D is unclear. Germline V gene sequence: CDR1 GTSNPN, CDR2 SVGIG (reference sequence). The V end was cut by 2 bases, the J end by 4 bases, with 19 bases between. The CDR3 totals 16 residues. The CDR3 DNA is TGTGCCTGGAGTACTGGCCCCGGTGGAGCGTCAGATACGCAGTATTTT. This codes for CAWSTGPGGASDTQYF.

This sequence joins TRBV6-1 and TRBJ1-2; the D gene is possibly TRBD1 (6 bases). Germline CDR1 and CDR2: MNHNS and SASEGT. CDR3 length equals 16 residues. Trimming removed 2 bases at V and 7 bases at J, with 20 bases between. CDR3 bases: TGTGCCAGCAGTGAACCCCCCCTTGCGGGGGGCACTGGCTACACCTTC. Protein product: CASSEPPLAGGTGYTF.

The V and J genes are TRBV2 and TRBJ1-2; D unclear. The CDR3 has 13 residues. Trimming pared 0 bases from V and 4 bases from J, leaving 6 bases between. CDR1 is SNHLY, CDR2 FYNNEI, per germline. CDR3 nucleotide sequence: TGTGCCAGCAGTGAAGCGCCGGGCTATGGCTACACCTTC. This codes for CASSEAPGYGYTF.

The chain has TRBV9 and TRBJ2-7; 9 bases map to TRBD1. The CDR3 is 14 residues long. Losses at the gene ends were 2 bases for V and 2 bases for J; bases not matched to a gene: 2. Germline V gives CDR1 SGDLS, CDR2 YYNGEE. CDR3 sequence (DNA): TGTGCCAGCAGCGTGGGGACAGGGACCTACGAGCAGTACTTC. It is translated as CASSVGTGTYEQYF.

This sequence joins TRBV27 and TRBJ2-7; weak D call: TRBD2 (5 bases). Trimming removed 5 bases at V and 5 bases at J, with 13 bases between. The CDR3 spans 13 residues. Germline CDR1 is MNHEY and CDR2 is SMNVEV (reference sequence). CDR3 loop: CASSPGGSNEQYF. The DNA for the CDR3 is TGTGCCAGCAGTCCCGGAGGTTCGAACGAGCAGTACTTC.

The chain is built from TRBV6-6 and TRBJ1-5; D is unclear. This CDR3 comprises 14 residues. CDR1 and CDR2 from the germline V gene are MNHNY and SVGAGI (reference sequence). V lost 4 bases to trimming and J lost 4 bases, with 11 bases between them. For the CDR3, the DNA is TGTGCCAGCAGTTCGACAAGGTCAAATCAGCCCCAGCATTTT. Amino acid sequence: CASSSTRSNQPQHF.

The chain combines TRBV5-5 with TRBJ2-7; TRBD1 is a possible D gene (5 bases). The V gene's germline CDR1 is SGHKS and CDR2 YYEKEE (reference sequence). This CDR3 is 14 amino acids long. With 0 bases removed from V and 3 bases from J, the gap between germline ends came to 10 bases. The CDR3 reads CASSLAGLLYEQYF. CDR3 DNA: TGTGCCAGCAGCTTGGCAGGGCTCCTCTACGAGCAGTACTTC.

V usage is TRBV2 and J usage is TRBJ2-1; D tentatively fits TRBD1 or TRBD2 (6 bases each). V was pared by 2 bases and J by 12 bases, with 20 bases between. Germline V gene sequence: CDR1 SNHLY, CDR2 FYNNEI. The length of the CDR3 is 15 residues. The CDR3 reads CASSEQEGPRGGQFF. CDR3 coding DNA: TGTGCCAGCAGTGAACAGGAGGGCCCTCGAGGGGGGCAGTTCTTC.

The chain employs TRBV12-2 and TRBJ1-1. TRBV12-2 is tagged as a pseudogene. The CDR3 spans 18 residues. The CDR3 region is CASRLVPGKGSGGTEAFF. The CDR3 nucleotides are TGTGCAAGTCGCTTAGTCCCAGGGAAGGGGTCGGGGGGCACTGAAGCTTTCTTT.

This chain connects TRBV18 to TRBJ1-1; TRBD1 aligns across 8 bases. This CDR3 spans 15 amino acids. CDR1 and CDR2 from the germline V gene are KGHSH and LQKENI. V shed 2 bases and J 1 base; nucleotides not matched to a gene: 3. The CDR3 DNA reads TGTGCCAGCTCACCAGGCGACAGGGGGAACACTGAAGCTTTCTTT. Translating it yields CASSPGDRGNTEAFF.

This clone was seen a handful of times. The chain has TRBV4-2 and TRBJ2-2, with 7 bases matching TRBD2. The CDR3 covers 17 residues. The V gene end was trimmed by 1 base and the J gene end by 0 bases; junction bases not matched to a gene: 5. The germline gives CDR1 LGHNA, CDR2 YNFKEQ. The CDR3 region has the DNA TGTGCCAGCAGCCAAGCGATTGCGGGAGCGAACACCGGGGAGCTGTTTTTT. Translation: CASSQAIAGANTGELFF.

This chain's CDR3 is CASSFSEGDYGYTF. The CDR3 region has the DNA TGTGCCAGCAGCTTCTCTGAAGGCGACTATGGCTACACCTTC. The rearrangement uses TRBV11-2 and TRBJ1-2; D not certain. Germline assignment: CDR1 SGHAT and CDR2 FQNNGV. The CDR3 length is 14 residues. Trimming shortened V by 3 bases and J by 3 bases, and 11 bases separated the two germline ends.

The DNA for the CDR3 is TGTGCCATCACTAATTCTTATGATCAGCCCCAGCATTTT. Translation: CAITNSYDQPQHF. The V and J genes are TRBV10-3 and TRBJ1-5; D ambiguous. Trimming pared 7 bases from V and 5 bases from J, leaving 12 bases between. Germline CDR1 is ENHRY and CDR2 is SYGVKD. The CDR3 runs to 13 residues.

The table lists this clone with a count of one. The V call is TRBV27, the J call TRBJ2-7, with TRBD1 identical over 7 bases. Germline V gene sequence: CDR1 MNHEY, CDR2 SMNVEV (reference sequence). V lost 3 bases to trimming and J lost 2 bases; unmatched junction nucleotides: 1. CDR3 length equals 13 residues. As DNA, the CDR3 is TGTGCCAGCAGTTTTCAGGGGGCCTACGAGCAGTACTTC. Its protein product is CASSFQGAYEQYF.